The 25 T cell receptor beta chains below all came from one sample that was sequenced in a study of regulatory T cells in long-lasting Graves disease. CDR3-region Arm-PCR and iRepertoire HTBI primers produced the TCR beta libraries. TCRdb reprocessed the multiplex PCR reads via MiXCR and lists one record per CDR3 protein. In the table there are about 420,000 distinct CDR3 sequences, about 16% of which are singletons. Indicated time point: newly diagnosed GD, antithyroid drugs for less than 3 months. Making the TCR library involved RNA that had been extracted from PBMCs. The sample was also linked to a second study, of T cells in Graves' hyperthyroidism and ophthalmopathy.

This specimen consisted of peripheral blood mononuclear cells (PBMCs), obtained at new diagnosis, from a patient treated with antithyroid drugs. These TCRs come from a woman aged 18 to 35 with Graves disease.

CDR3 sequence: CASSGLAGGRKETQYF. The CDR3 nucleotides read TGTGCCAGCAGCGGGCTAGCGGGAGGGAGGAAAGAGACCCAGTACTTC. The J gene is TRBJ2-1, the V gene TRBV5-5; 12 bases agree with TRBD2. The last part of the DNA fits TRBJ2-5 better; the J call may be wrong. Germline assignment: CDR1 SGHKS and CDR2 YYEKEE (reference sequence). This CDR3 is built from 16 residues.

This clonotype has a single count. The chain has TRBV25-1 and TRBJ2-1, with TRBD1 matching 7 bases. The CDR3 covers 15 residues. J was trimmed by 3 bases and V by 1 base; bases with no gene match: 3. The germline gives CDR1 MGHDK, CDR2 SYGVNS. The CDR3 region is CASSELTGNYNEQFF. In nucleotides, the CDR3 is TGTGCCAGCAGTGAATTGACAGGGAACTACAATGAGCAGTTCTTC.

This clonotype was observed many times. The rearrangement links TRBV6-1 to TRBJ2-7, with D tentatively TRBD1 (6 bases). The ends were cut back, 5 bases at V and 0 bases at J, with 11 bases in the middle. The CDR3 sequence is 14 residues long. Per germline, CDR1 MNHNS and CDR2 SASEGT. CDR3 sequence reads: CASSRQGNSYEQYF. The CDR3 nucleotides read TGTGCCAGCAGTCGGCAGGGGAACTCCTACGAGCAGTACTTC.

This clonotype was detected ten times or more. The chain links TRBV2 to TRBJ2-7; D may correspond to TRBD1 or TRBD2 (6 bases each). In germline, CDR1 is SNHLY, CDR2 FYNNEI. The V gene lost 4 bases and the J gene lost 6 bases, with 22 bases spanning the gap. The CDR3 is 16 residues long. The CDR3 sequence is CASSGSFGGISGEQYF. The CDR3 DNA is TGTGCCAGCAGTGGAAGTTTCGGGGGCATATCGGGCGAGCAGTACTTC.

The rearrangement links TRBV7-2 to TRBJ2-5, with unresolved D. Germline lookup yields CDR1 SGHTA and CDR2 FQGNSA. Trimming took 5 bases from V and 3 from J, leaving 10 bases between them. The CDR3 covers 13 residues. The CDR3 coding sequence is TGTGCCAGCAGCGGTACTGTAAAAGAGACCCAGTACTTC. It yields the protein CASSGTVKETQYF.

This chain joins TRBV15 and TRBJ2-7, with D perhaps assigned TRBD1 or TRBD2 (5 bases each). Trimming left V 1 base short and J 5 bases short, with 12 bases between. This CDR3 has 14 residues. Per germline, CDR1 LNHNV and CDR2 YYDKDF (reference sequence). CDR3 amino acids: CATSRGGRGDEQYF. CDR3 in DNA: TGTGCCACCAGCAGAGGGGGGAGAGGTGACGAGCAGTACTTC.

This clonotype was counted many times. A junction boundary mismatches the germline segment, possibly from a read error. The chain combines TRBV12-3 or TRBV12-4 with TRBJ2-7, with D uncertain. The CDR3 totals 14 residues. CDR3 region: CASSLGLSSYEQYF. In nucleotides, the CDR3 is TGTGCCAGCAGCTTAGGGTTAAGCTCCTACGAGCAGTACTTC.

The chain is built from TRBV27 and TRBJ1-3; D unresolved. Germline assignment: CDR1 MNHEY and CDR2 SMNVEV (reference sequence). The CDR3 runs 16 residues. V lost 4 bases and J lost 1, with 14 bases in between. Here the CDR3 reads CASSSLPTFSGNTIYF. CDR3 nucleotides: TGTGCCAGCAGTTCTCTTCCGACATTTTCTGGAAACACCATATATTTT.

This clonotype was seen more than once but under ten times. V and J are TRBV10-1 and TRBJ2-1; 7 nucleotides align to TRBD2. The length of the CDR3 is 17 residues. J was trimmed by 0 bases and V by 5 bases; bases with no gene match: 10. The germline V gene has CDR1 WNHNN and CDR2 SYGVQD (reference sequence). The CDR3 DNA reads TGCGCCAGCAGTCCCGGGTGGGCGGGAGACTCCTACAATGAGCAGTTCTTC. Its translation is CASSPGWAGDSYNEQFF.

The chain uses TRBV9 and TRBJ2-6; D is undetermined. Germline CDR1 and CDR2: SGDLS and YYNGEE. The CDR3 runs 15 residues. Trimming took 0 bases from V and 1 from J, leaving 5 bases between them. The CDR3 loop reads CASSVAASGANVLTF. The CDR3 DNA sequence: TGTGCCAGCAGCGTAGCTGCGTCTGGGGCCAACGTCCTGACTTTC.

This clonotype was picked up many times. The V and J genes are TRBV5-1 and TRBJ2-7; 7 bases fit TRBD1. After removal of 2 bases from V and 5 bases from J, the junction contained 7 bases not matched to a gene. CDR1 and CDR2 from the germline V gene are SGHRS and YFSETQ. CDR3 length: 14 amino acids. The CDR3: CASSLGGAGNEQYF. CDR3 in DNA: TGCGCCAGCAGCTTAGGGGGCGCCGGAAACGAGCAGTACTTC.

The CDR3 loop reads CASSGEGTRMVTQYF. As DNA, the CDR3 is TGTGCCAGCAGTGGTGAAGGGACTCGGATGGTGACCCAGTACTTC. The chain recombines TRBV25-1 with TRBJ2-3, with TRBD2 as a possible D gene (6 bases). The J call is in doubt because the DNA end fits TRBJ2-5 better. Per the germline V gene, CDR1 is MGHDK and CDR2 is SYGVNS. This CDR3 contains 15 residues.

Many counts were recorded for this clonotype. The gene calls are TRBV6-2 or TRBV6-3 and TRBJ2-1, with 7 positions matching TRBD2. V shed 1 base and J 7 bases; nucleotides not matched to a gene: 7. The CDR3 runs to 15 residues. Germline V CDR1 and CDR2: MNHEY, SVGEGT. Here the CDR3 DNA reads TGTGCCAGCAGTTACTTGCTGGGGGGAGGGAATGAGCAGTTCTTC. Amino acids: CASSYLLGGGNEQFF.

The chain combines TRBV27 with TRBJ1-2; D unresolved. Between the trimmed V and J ends, which lost 0 bases and 7 bases, there was a span of 9 bases. Germline CDR1 reads MNHEY; CDR2 reads SMNVEV (reference sequence). This CDR3 is built from 13 residues. In DNA, the CDR3 is TGTGCCAGCAGTTTATCTGTAGTAGGTGGCTACACCTTC. It codes for CASSLSVVGGYTF.

The rearrangement joins TRBV30 to TRBJ2-1; 7 positions match TRBD2. The CDR3 is 12 amino acids. Germline values: CDR1 GTSNPN, CDR2 SVGIG (reference sequence). V lost 0 bases to trimming and J lost 12 bases; unmatched junction nucleotides: 5. CDR3 nucleotides: TGTGCCTGGAGTGTACCGGGGGGTGGGCAGTTCTTC. Residues: CAWSVPGGGQFF. The full variable domain, completed using reference TRBV30 and TRBJ2-1, is SQTIHQWPATLVQPVGSPLSLECTVEGTSNPNLYWYRQAAGRGLQLLFYSVGIGQISSEVPQNLSASRPQDRQFILSSKKLLLSDSGFYLCAWSVPGGGQFFGPGTRLTVL.

This clonotype was observed a handful of times. Given a much more abundant clone one base away, this may be a read error. The chain employs TRBV28 and TRBJ2-7; D is ambiguous. V gave up 6 bases and J gave up 7 bases, with 7 bases separating them. The CDR3 has 10 residues. Germline CDR1 is MDHEN and CDR2 is SYDVKM. The CDR3 sequence: CASSASEQYF. DNA for the CDR3: TGTGCCAGCAGCGCCTCAGAGCAGTACTTC.

Many counts were recorded for this clonotype. The V gene is TRBV29-1, the J gene TRBJ2-7, with 8 bases matching TRBD1. The CDR3 sequence is 13 residues long. The ends lost 5 bases at V and 4 bases at J; junction bases unmatched: 7. Germline V CDR1 and CDR2: SQVTM, ANQGSEA. The chain's CDR3 is CSVLDRAIYEQYF. In nucleotides, the CDR3 is TGCAGCGTTCTGGACAGGGCTATATACGAGCAGTACTTC.

To note about this clonotype: A read error may explain this, as a much larger clone is one base away. As the CDR3 is not closed by the conserved phenylalanine or tryptophan, this likely results from a read error. The chain joins TRBV7-9 to TRBJ1-6; D remains ambiguous. This CDR3 spans 13 amino acids. Trimming pared 1 base from V and 6 bases from J, leaving 4 bases between. Per the germline V gene, CDR1 is SEHNR and CDR2 is FQNEAQ (reference sequence). The CDR3 loop is CASSLGVNSPLHL. In DNA, the CDR3 is TGTGCCAGCAGCTTAGGGGTTAATTCACCCCTCCACCTT.

CDR3 in DNA: TGTGCCAGCAGCCGACGACAGGGCACTTTTTCCTACAATGAGCAGTTCTTC. Encoded protein: CASSRRQGTFSYNEQFF. The chain employs TRBV7-2 and TRBJ2-1; 7 nucleotides agree with TRBD1. Germline CDR1 and CDR2: SGHTA and FQGNSA. The CDR3 is made up of 17 amino acids. Trimming removed 5 bases from V and 1 base from J; junction bases left unmatched: 11. The full variable domain, completed using reference TRBV7-2 and TRBJ2-1, is GAGVSQSPSNKVTEKGKDVELRCDPISGHTALYWYRQSLGQGLEFLIYFQGNSAPDKSGLPSDRFSAERTGGSVSTLTIQRTQQEDSAVYLCASSRRQGTFSYNEQFFGPGTRLTVL.

This clonotype appeared many times. The rearrangement links TRBV12-3 or TRBV12-4 to TRBJ2-1, with D possibly being TRBD1 or TRBD2 (5 bases each). There are 13 residues in the CDR3. Trimming stripped 5 bases from V and 10 bases from J, with 15 bases between. CDR3 nucleotides: TGTGCCAGCAGTCCGATGGGGGTAAAAGAGCAGTTCTTC. Amino acids: CASSPMGVKEQFF.

A single count supports this clonotype. Given a far larger clone just one base away, this is likely a sequencing read error. The conserved phenylalanine or tryptophan is not found at the CDR3 terminus, so this likely reflects a read error. This rearrangement joins TRBV13 to TRBJ1-1; perhaps TRBD1 as D (6 bases). The germline CDR1 and CDR2 sequences are PRHDT and FYEKMQ (reference sequence). This CDR3 comprises 13 residues. Trimming shortened V by 4 bases and J by 4 bases, and 10 bases separated the two germline ends. The CDR3 DNA sequence: TGTGCCAGCAGCTCCCAGGGGTTCACTGAAGCTTTCCTT. It is translated as CASSSQGFTEAFL.

This clonotype has a count of ten or more. This chain links TRBV6-4 with TRBJ2-1; 7 bases are a match to TRBD1. From germline, CDR1 is MRHNA and CDR2 SNTAGT. With V trimmed by 5 bases and J by 5 bases, 3 bases remained unmatched. This CDR3 is built from 13 residues. CDR3 in amino acids: CASSIQGNNEQFF. CDR3 DNA sequence: TGTGCCAGCAGTATACAGGGGAACAATGAGCAGTTCTTC.

This clonotype showed up just a few times. The chain employs TRBV5-5 and TRBJ2-7; D might be TRBD1 (6 bases). V was cut by 4 bases and J by 7 bases, with 15 bases left in between. The germline CDR1 and CDR2 sequences are SGHKS and YYEKEE (reference sequence). CDR3 length equals 13 residues. CDR3 region: CASSQRQVGEQYF. The CDR3 bases are TGTGCCAGCAGCCAGAGACAGGTCGGGGAGCAGTACTTC.

This chain uses TRBV14 with TRBJ2-2, with D uncertain. Trimming removed 2 bases from V and 6 bases from J, with 7 bases in between. Germline CDR1 SGHDN, CDR2 FVKESK. CDR3 length: 13 residues. The CDR3 protein is CASSQISAGELFF. The CDR3 coding sequence is TGTGCCAGCAGCCAAATCTCGGCCGGGGAGCTGTTTTTT.

This clonotype has only a few counts. V gene TRBV11-1 combines with J gene TRBJ1-1; 11 bases fit TRBD1. V dropped 3 bases and J dropped 4; count of bases not matched to a gene: 7. The CDR3 has 16 residues. Germline CDR1 is SGHAT and CDR2 is FQDESV (reference sequence). For the CDR3, the DNA is TGTGCCAGCAGCTTGGACAGGGGGCGTATCGTCACTGAAGCTTTCTTT. The encoded protein is CASSLDRGRIVTEAFF.